This T cell receptor beta chain is from a study of blood T cells in healthy people across ages (dated by TCRdb to 2015 to 2017). With regard to the full study: In model experiments, template switching captured roughly one uniquely barcoded TCR beta cDNA molecule for every two T cells. Age-related changes in TCR beta repertoire diversity were measured in the study by deep sequencing normalized with unique cDNA molecular identifiers. Four age groups were formed from the donors: young (average approximately 15 years), middle-aged (less than 40), aged (about 62) and long-lived (less than 85). Donors of different ages were randomly distributed across sequencing lanes to avoid experimental bias. For two donors (one aged 18 to 30 and one aged 80 or older), the study analyzed two additional independent replicas of 1 million unique cDNA reads from the same blood draw. Here is what the overall study found, with its caveats: Because the CMV infection status of the donors was unknown, age-related changes in expanded clonotypes may potentially have been confounded. Compared with the aged group, more naive CD4+ T cells, fewer expanded clones and increased TCR diversity were shown by the long-lived group, suggesting age selection. The percentage of naive T cells measured by flow cytometry correlated strongly with observed TCR beta diversity. Conclusive comparison of naive and antigen-experienced compartments was prevented by the profiling of bulk unsorted PBMCs. Estimates of total diversity based on one million sequenced T cells were considered lower bounds and underestimates. As age increased, observed TCR beta diversity per million T cells dropped in a roughly linear way, and a significant reduction was already evident by age about 40.

Receptor libraries were prepared by 5' RACE. The sequencer was an Illumina HiSeq 2500. The second PCR ran for roughly 7 to 11 cycles and used a J-beta primer mix along with a sample-barcoded 5' primer. A template-switch 5' adaptor carrying 12 random nucleotides introduced a unique molecular identifier onto each TCR beta cDNA molecule. Each sample yielded at least 2.5 million CDR3-containing paired-end reads. First-strand cDNA was synthesized from all RNA with the Mint cDNA synthesis kit, primed by a TRBC-specific oligonucleotide. Following uracil-DNA glycosylase treatment, a first 18-cycle PCR with universal primers M1SS and BC2_uni_R was performed on all cDNA. As for the original processing: For normalization, 1 million high-quality reads were randomly selected from each sample, with every read carrying a distinct molecular identifier. Instead of being binned into consensus sequences, reads that shared molecular identifiers were thrown out. CDR3 identification, clonotype clustering and error correction used MiTCR with a Q25 quality threshold and the strictest error-elimination algorithm. Lower-bound total TCR beta diversity was estimated with a nonparametric unseen species model using Euler transformation. In TCRdb, the public reads were trimmed at Q25 with fastp and aligned with MiXCR, with productive beta chains retained. Rows are combined by CDR3 protein, so each entry shows the most common genes and DNA. TCRdb, rather than the study authors, made the V and J calls. Present in this sample are 600,000 to 650,000 distinct CDR3 sequences, around three fifths of which were seen just once. 35% to 40% of the sample is held by the ten biggest clonotypes.

The donors were some 36 Caucasian individuals from Russia, aged roughly 6 to 90 years, who were systemically healthy. Approximately 11 milliliters of peripheral blood were drawn from each donor into EDTA-treated Vacutainer tubes. Ficoll-Paque density-gradient centrifugation was used to isolate PBMCs, with at least 7 million obtained per sample. Total RNA, at least 5 micrograms per sample, was extracted from PBMCs with Trizol reagent. The percentages of naive CD45RAhigh/CD27high T cells were determined by flow cytometry on a PBMC aliquot from every donor. In its sample, this clonotype was seen once. What this receptor recognizes is not known. It has no much larger one-base neighbor in the sample; base qualities were not kept. One read gives only weak evidence. The V end gives up 5 bases and the J end 0 bases, leaving 7 bases in the junction not matched to a gene. The germline V gene gives CDR1 as MNHEY and CDR2 as SVGEGT. Reading from cysteine to phenylalanine, the CDR3 counts 16 amino acids. Only the CDR3 DNA stays, 48 bases, in frame from base 1.

This TCR was recovered from a man between 60 and 75 years old in good health. Sequenced: blood. The receptor chain draws on TRBV6-2 or TRBV6-3 and TRBJ2-5, and 9 bases in between align with TRBD2. CDR3 sequence: CASSHWTSVYQETQYF. The nucleotides are TGTGCCAGCAGTCACTGGACTAGCGTGTACCAAGAGACCCAGTACTTC.